One sample yielded the 18 T cell receptor beta chains listed below, sequenced in a study of blood T cell repertoires in COVID-19. Measured with immunoSEQ multiplex PCR; TCRdb has only the in-frame clones, and not every one. The sample has just over 60,000 clones, 60% to 85% seen once. Material for sequencing was peripheral blood. The receptor set was obtained from a man aged 25-40 years with COVID-19, enrolled during active disease.

V gene TRBV5-5 combines with J gene TRBJ1-4; 7 bases map to TRBD1. Germline CDR1 reads SGHKS; CDR2 reads YYEKEE (reference sequence). After removal of 4 bases from V and 11 bases from J, the junction contained 8 bases not matched to a gene. The CDR3 spans 13 residues. The CDR3 protein is CASSLTGQPKLFF. In nucleotides, the CDR3 is TGTGCCAGCAGCCTAACGGGACAGCCCAAACTGTTTTTT. Together with reference TRBV5-5 and TRBJ1-4, the CDR3 gives the full variable domain: DAGVTQSPTHLIKTRGQQVTLRCSPISGHKSVSWYQQVLGQGPQFIFQYYEKEERGRGNFPDRFSARQFPNYSSELNVNALLLGDSALYLCASSLTGQPKLFFGSGTQLSVL.

V gene TRBV24-1 combines with J gene TRBJ1-2; D is ambiguous. Trimming left V 3 bases short and J 5 bases short, with 9 bases between. The CDR3 has 13 residues. Germline-derived CDR1 and CDR2 are KGHDR and SFDVKD. In nucleotides, the CDR3 is TGTGCCACCAGTGATCGGTACCGGTATGGCTACACCTTC. Protein product: CATSDRYRYGYTF.

The V gene is TRBV19, the J gene TRBJ2-7, with 7 bases that match TRBD1. V lost 1 base, J lost 2 bases, and 5 bases stayed unmatched. The CDR3 is 15 amino acids. Germline V lookup: CDR1 LNHDA, CDR2 SQIVND (reference sequence). The CDR3: CASSIAGTATYEQYF. The CDR3 DNA sequence: TGTGCCAGTAGTATAGCAGGGACAGCCACCTACGAGCAGTACTTC.

The chain is built from TRBV10-3 and TRBJ1-1; 8 bases map to TRBD1. Germline CDR1 and CDR2: ENHRY and SYGVKD. The CDR3 loop spans 13 amino acids. V dropped 11 bases and J dropped 0; count of bases not matched to a gene: 5. The DNA for the CDR3 is TGTGCCCTACGACAGGGGCTGAACACTGAAGCTTTCTTT. Its protein is CALRQGLNTEAFF.

Written as DNA, the CDR3 is TGTGCCACCAGCCCCCTGTGGGGAGCGAACGCCTTGAGCACAGATACGCAGTATTTT. Translated, it gives CATSPLWGANALSTDTQYF. The V and J genes are TRBV15 and TRBJ2-3, with D perhaps matching TRBD2 (5 bases). CDR1 and CDR2 (germline): LNHNV, YYDKDF (reference sequence). The CDR3 consists of 19 residues. Trimming pared 5 bases from V and 0 bases from J, leaving 24 bases between.

This chain connects TRBV30 to TRBJ1-5; the D gene is possibly TRBD1 (5 bases). V lost 4 bases and J lost 6, with 13 bases in between. The CDR3 length is 13 residues. Germline CDR1 is GTSNPN and CDR2 is SVGIG (reference sequence). CDR3 in amino acids: CAWTLGRGQPQHF. The DNA of the CDR3 is TGTGCCTGGACCCTGGGAAGGGGTCAGCCCCAGCATTTT.

CDR3 sequence reads: CASSNGQGADTQYF. CDR3 DNA sequence: TGCGCCAGCAGCAACGGACAGGGGGCAGATACGCAGTATTTT. The chain joins TRBV5-1 to TRBJ2-3, with TRBD1 matching over 10 bases. The CDR3 consists of 14 residues. From germline, CDR1 is SGHRS and CDR2 YFSETQ. V dropped 4 bases and J dropped 4; count of bases not matched to a gene: 3.

The chain couples TRBV2 to TRBJ2-7; D gene unclear. The CDR3 runs to 11 residues. V gave up 8 bases and J gave up 0 bases, with 5 bases separating them. Per germline, CDR1 SNHLY and CDR2 FYNNEI. The CDR3 sequence: CASQSSYEQYF. For the CDR3, the DNA is TGTGCCAGCCAGTCCTCCTACGAGCAGTACTTC.

This chain uses TRBV19 with TRBJ2-2; D not resolved. The length of the CDR3 is 13 residues. Trimming pared 9 bases from V and 4 bases from J, leaving 12 bases between. Germline V CDR1 and CDR2: LNHDA, SQIVND (reference sequence). CDR3 nucleotides: TGTGCCAGCAGGCCCCGCATCACCGGGGAGCTGTTTTTT. Its protein product is CASRPRITGELFF.

The chain has TRBV28 and TRBJ2-2; D possibly corresponds to TRBD2 (5 bases). CDR1 and CDR2 from the germline V gene are MDHEN and SYDVKM. The CDR3 length is 14 residues. Trimming left V 10 bases short and J 6 bases short, with 18 bases between. The CDR3 spells CATQERRSPGELFF. The CDR3 DNA follows: TGTGCCACCCAGGAGAGGAGGAGTCCCGGGGAGCTGTTTTTT.

The chain joins TRBV6-2 or TRBV6-3 to TRBJ2-1; TRBD2 aligns across 8 bases. CDR1 and CDR2 from the germline V gene are MNHEY and SVGEGT. V gave up 6 bases and J gave up 2 bases; unmatched junction bases: 6. The CDR3 extends over 15 amino acids. The CDR3 reads CASSRGGLAYNEQFF. The CDR3 region has the DNA TGTGCCAGCAGCCGCGGGGGACTAGCCTACAATGAGCAGTTCTTC.

This rearrangement joins TRBV24-1 to TRBJ2-2, with 9 bases identical to TRBD2. CDR1 and CDR2 (germline): KGHDR, SFDVKD. CDR3 length: 21 residues. Trimming cost V 0 bases and J 3 bases; bases outside gene matches: 16. DNA of the CDR3: TGTGCCACCAGTGATTTGACCCTCGGGGAAGCGGGAGGTCGATACACCGGGGAGCTGTTTTTT. Residues: CATSDLTLGEAGGRYTGELFF.

This rearrangement joins TRBV7-9 to TRBJ2-3; tentative D call: TRBD1 (6 bases). CDR3 length: 14 residues. The germline V gene has CDR1 SEHNR and CDR2 FQNEAQ (reference sequence). Trimming shortened V by 5 bases and J by 0 bases, and 9 bases separated the two germline ends. CDR3 protein: CASSLTGSTDTQYF. CDR3 nucleotides: TGTGCCAGCAGCCTCACAGGGAGCACAGATACGCAGTATTTT.

This clone was observed a few times. The chain recombines TRBV11-3 with TRBJ2-7, with TRBD2 as a possible D gene (7 bases). The CDR3 is 16 residues long. V lost 3 bases and J lost 2, with 17 bases in between. CDR1 and CDR2 (germline): SGHNT, YENEEA. DNA for the CDR3: TGTGCCAGCAGCTTGGAAAGGGGCGGGGGCACCTACGAGCAGTACTTC. Amino acids: CASSLERGGGTYEQYF. The variable domain in full, with the rest retrieved from reference TRBV11-3 and TRBJ2-7, is EAGVVQSPRYKIIEKKQPVAFWCNPISGHNTLYWYLQNLGQGPELLIRYENEEAVDDSQLPKDRFSAERLKGVDSTLKIQPAELGDSAVYLCASSLERGGGTYEQYFGPGTRLTVT.

This clone came up once. This CDR3 is CASSQDWTGYDGYTF. CDR3 in DNA: TGTGCCAGCAGCCAAGACTGGACAGGGTATGATGGCTACACCTTC. The chain uses TRBV4-2 and TRBJ1-2, with TRBD1 matching 8 bases. Trimming removed 0 bases from V and 6 bases from J; junction bases left unmatched: 6. The germline CDR1 and CDR2 sequences are LGHNA and YNFKEQ. CDR3 length equals 15 residues.

This clone was recorded only once. The chain carries TRBV5-1 and TRBJ2-3, with TRBD1 identical over 11 bases. With V trimmed by 4 bases and J by 6 bases, 13 bases remained unmatched. This CDR3 is built from 17 residues. CDR1 SGHRS and CDR2 YFSETQ come from the germline V gene. For the CDR3, the DNA is TGCGCCAGCAGCCCTATTCCCGGGACAGGGGGTGACGATACGCAGTATTTT. It codes for CASSPIPGTGGDDTQYF.

V gene TRBV11-3 combines with J gene TRBJ2-7, with D maybe TRBD1 (5 bases). CDR1 and CDR2 from the germline V gene are SGHNT and YENEEA. Trimming pared 0 bases from V and 4 bases from J, leaving 13 bases between. The CDR3 is 15 amino acids. The CDR3 bases are TGTGCCAGCAGCTTAGATCAGGGTGAAGCTTACGAGCAGTACTTC. Amino acids: CASSLDQGEAYEQYF. Combining the CDR3 with reference TRBV11-3 and TRBJ2-7 gives the whole variable domain EAGVVQSPRYKIIEKKQPVAFWCNPISGHNTLYWYLQNLGQGPELLIRYENEEAVDDSQLPKDRFSAERLKGVDSTLKIQPAELGDSAVYLCASSLDQGEAYEQYFGPGTRLTVT.

In its sample, this clone was seen a few times. The chain employs TRBV28 and TRBJ1-1; TRBD1 matches 10 bases. Germline CDR1 reads MDHEN; CDR2 reads SYDVKM. This CDR3 contains 15 residues. Trimming removed 8 bases from V and 1 base from J; junction bases left unmatched: 7. CDR3 sequence: CASLRTGGTNTEAFF. The CDR3 DNA is TGTGCCAGCCTCCGGACAGGGGGGACGAACACTGAAGCTTTCTTT.